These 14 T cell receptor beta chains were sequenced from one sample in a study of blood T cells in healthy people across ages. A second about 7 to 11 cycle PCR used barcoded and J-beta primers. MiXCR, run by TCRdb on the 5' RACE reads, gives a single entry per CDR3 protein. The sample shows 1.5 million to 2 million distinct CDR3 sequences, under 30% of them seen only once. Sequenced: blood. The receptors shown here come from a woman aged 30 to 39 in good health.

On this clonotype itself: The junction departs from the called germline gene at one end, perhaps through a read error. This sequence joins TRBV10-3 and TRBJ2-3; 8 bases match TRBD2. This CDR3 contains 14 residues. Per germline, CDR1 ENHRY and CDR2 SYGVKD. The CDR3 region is CVIGVAGNTDTQYF. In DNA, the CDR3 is TGTGTCATCGGTGTAGCGGGGAACACAGATACGCAGTATTTT.

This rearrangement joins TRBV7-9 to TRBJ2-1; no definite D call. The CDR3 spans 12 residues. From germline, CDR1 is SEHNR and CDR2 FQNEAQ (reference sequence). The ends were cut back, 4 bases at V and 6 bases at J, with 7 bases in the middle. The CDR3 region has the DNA TGTGCCAGCAGCTCCCTTACCAATGAGCAGTTCTTC. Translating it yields CASSSLTNEQFF.

CDR3 DNA sequence: TGTGCCAGCAGCTTTAGCGGCTTTAGCTCCTACGAGCAGTACTTC. Protein product: CASSFSGFSSYEQYF. The chain joins TRBV7-8 to TRBJ2-7; perhaps TRBD2 as D (6 bases). Germline V gene data show CDR1 as SGHVS and CDR2 as FQNEAQ. CDR3 length: 15 residues. Trimming shortened V by 3 bases and J by 0 bases, and 12 bases separated the two germline ends.

The CDR3 is CASSQALAGGLEEQYF. CDR3 DNA sequence: TGTGCCAGCAGCCAAGCTCTAGCGGGGGGGCTTGAAGAGCAGTACTTC. V is TRBV3-1 and J is TRBJ2-5; TRBD2 matches 12 bases. The germline CDR1 and CDR2 sequences are LGHDT and YNNKEL (reference sequence). The CDR3 covers 16 residues. V was pared by 1 base and J by 11 bases, with 11 bases of the junction left unmatched.

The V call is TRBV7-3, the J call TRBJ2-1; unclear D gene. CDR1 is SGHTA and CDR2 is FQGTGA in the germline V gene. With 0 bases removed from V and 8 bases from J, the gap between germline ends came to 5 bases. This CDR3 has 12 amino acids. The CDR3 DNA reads TGTGCCAGCAGCTTAACCCCTCATGAGCAGTTCTTC. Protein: CASSLTPHEQFF.

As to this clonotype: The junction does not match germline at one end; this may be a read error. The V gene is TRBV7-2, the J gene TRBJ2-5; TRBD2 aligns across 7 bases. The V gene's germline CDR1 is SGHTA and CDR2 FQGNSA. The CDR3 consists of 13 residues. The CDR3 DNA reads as TGTGCCAGCAGCCCACTGGCCGGGAGGACCCGGTACTTC. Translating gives CASSPLAGRTRYF. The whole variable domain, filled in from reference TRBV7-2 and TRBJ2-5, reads GAGVSQSPSNKVTEKGKDVELRCDPISGHTALYWYRQSLGQGLEFLIYFQGNSAPDKSGLPSDRFSAERTGGSVSTLTIQRTQQEDSAVYLCASSPLAGRTRYFGPGTRLLVL.

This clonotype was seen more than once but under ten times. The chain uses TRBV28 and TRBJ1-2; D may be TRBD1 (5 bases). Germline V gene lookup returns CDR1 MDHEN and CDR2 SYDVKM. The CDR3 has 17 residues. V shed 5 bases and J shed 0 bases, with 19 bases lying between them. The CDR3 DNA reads TGTGCCAGCAGTCTACCCGGGACGAGGACCGCTAACTATGGCTACACCTTC. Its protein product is CASSLPGTRTANYGYTF.

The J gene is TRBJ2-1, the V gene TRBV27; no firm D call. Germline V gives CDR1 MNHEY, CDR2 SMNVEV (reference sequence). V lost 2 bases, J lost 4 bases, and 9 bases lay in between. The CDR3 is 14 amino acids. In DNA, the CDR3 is TGTGCCAGCAGTTTAGGGCAAAAGTACAATGAGCAGTTCTTC. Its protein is CASSLGQKYNEQFF.

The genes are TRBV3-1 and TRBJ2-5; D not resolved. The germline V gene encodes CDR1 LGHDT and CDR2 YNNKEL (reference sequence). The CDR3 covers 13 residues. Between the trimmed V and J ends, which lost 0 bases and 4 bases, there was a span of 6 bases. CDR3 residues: CASSQEIGETQYF. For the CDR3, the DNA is TGTGCCAGCAGCCAAGAGATAGGAGAGACCCAGTACTTC.

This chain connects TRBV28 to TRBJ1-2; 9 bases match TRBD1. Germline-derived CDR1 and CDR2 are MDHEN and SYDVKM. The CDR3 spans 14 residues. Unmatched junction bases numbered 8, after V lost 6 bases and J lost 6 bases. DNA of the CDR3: TGTGCCAGCAGGTCCGGGACAGGGTCCCATGGCTACACCTTC. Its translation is CASRSGTGSHGYTF.

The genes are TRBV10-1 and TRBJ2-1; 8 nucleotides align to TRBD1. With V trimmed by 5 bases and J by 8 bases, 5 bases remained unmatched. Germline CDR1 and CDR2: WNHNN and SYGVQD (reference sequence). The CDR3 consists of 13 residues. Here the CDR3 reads CASSRDRRDEQFF. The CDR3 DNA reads TGCGCCAGCAGTAGGGACAGGCGGGATGAGCAGTTCTTC.

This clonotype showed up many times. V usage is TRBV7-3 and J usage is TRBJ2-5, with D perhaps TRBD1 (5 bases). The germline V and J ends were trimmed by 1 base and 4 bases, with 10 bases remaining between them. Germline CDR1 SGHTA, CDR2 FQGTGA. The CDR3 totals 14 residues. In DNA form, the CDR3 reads TGTGCCAGCAGCTTAAGGGGCGTAGGAGAGACCCAGTACTTC. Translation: CASSLRGVGETQYF.

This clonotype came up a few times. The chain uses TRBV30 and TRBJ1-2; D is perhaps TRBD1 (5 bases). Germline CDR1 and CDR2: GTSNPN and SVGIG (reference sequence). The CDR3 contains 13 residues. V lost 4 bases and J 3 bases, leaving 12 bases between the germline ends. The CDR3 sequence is CAWISGTYYGYTF. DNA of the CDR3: TGTGCCTGGATATCGGGGACCTACTATGGCTACACCTTC. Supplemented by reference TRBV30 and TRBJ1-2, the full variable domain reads SQTIHQWPATLVQPVGSPLSLECTVEGTSNPNLYWYRQAAGRGLQLLFYSVGIGQISSEVPQNLSASRPQDRQFILSSKKLLLSDSGFYLCAWISGTYYGYTFGSGTRLTVV.

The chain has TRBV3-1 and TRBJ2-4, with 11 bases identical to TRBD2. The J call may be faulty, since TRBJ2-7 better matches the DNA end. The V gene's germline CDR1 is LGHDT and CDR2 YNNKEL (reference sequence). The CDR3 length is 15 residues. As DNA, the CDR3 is TGTGCCAGCAGCCAAGCGCTAGCGGGAGGTAGCGAGCAGTACTTC. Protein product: CASSQALAGGSEQYF.